This entry lists 16 T cell receptor beta chains sequenced from one sample in a study of CD8+ T cells in alopecia areata. Extracted from the samples, RNA was reverse transcribed into cDNA to serve as the sequencing template. The data were produced by immunoSEQ multiplex PCR, yet TCRdb's version contains in-frame clones alone and is incomplete. The sample includes 60,000 to 90,000 clones, around 61% of them seen just once. Treatment in this sample: oral pan-JAK inhibitor, 5-10 mg twice daily. Sequenced material: CD8+ T cells sorted from blood, taken at week 24, from a patient treated with tofacitinib. These receptors all come from a human donor with alopecia areata.

J is TRBJ2-7 and V is TRBV25-1, with TRBD1 identical over 9 bases. Germline V CDR1 and CDR2: MGHDK, SYGVNS. Germline trimming cut 4 bases from V and 2 bases from J; bases unmatched to any gene: 3. The CDR3 runs to 14 residues. This chain's CDR3 is CASSVGQGAYEQYF. For the CDR3, the DNA is TGTGCCAGCAGTGTGGGACAGGGTGCCTACGAGCAGTACTTC.

The J gene is TRBJ1-6, the V gene TRBV4-1; no firm D call. The CDR3 extends over 16 amino acids. The germline CDR1 and CDR2 sequences are MGHRA and YSYEKL. V lost 8 bases and J lost 9, with 23 bases in between. CDR3 nucleotides: TGCGCCAGCGGGGAGGGAGGGAGCGTTCTTCGTTCACCCCTCCACTTT. This gives the protein CASGEGGSVLRSPLHF.

This clone has only one observation. This chain uses TRBV4-3 with TRBJ1-3, with unresolved D. Germline assignment: CDR1 LGHNA and CDR2 YSLEER. V was trimmed by 0 bases and J by 3 bases, leaving 6 bases between them. The CDR3 is made up of 14 amino acids. The CDR3 reads CASSQESGGNTIYF. DNA of the CDR3: TGCGCCAGCAGCCAAGAGTCGGGTGGAAACACCATATATTTT.

The chain carries TRBV5-6 and TRBJ2-7; D gene ambiguous. The CDR3 runs 13 residues. Germline assignment: CDR1 SGHDT and CDR2 YYEEEE. Deletions cut 4 bases from V and 2 bases from J, with 10 bases between. The CDR3 sequence: CASSVGQTYEQYF. DNA of the CDR3: TGTGCCAGCAGCGTCGGTCAAACCTACGAGCAGTACTTC.

The table lists this clone with a few counts. This chain connects TRBV18 to TRBJ2-7; D is ambiguous. CDR1 is KGHSH and CDR2 is LQKENI in the germline V gene. Trimming took 2 bases from V and 0 from J, leaving 14 bases between them. The CDR3 sequence is 16 residues long. The CDR3, as DNA: TGTGCCAGCTCACCATTTCGGCAGGACCTCTCCTACGAGCAGTACTTC. Its translation is CASSPFRQDLSYEQYF.

This clone was observed once. The V gene is TRBV9, the J gene TRBJ2-3; D may be TRBD1 (6 bases). The V end lost 4 bases, the J end lost 7 bases, and 16 bases lay between the germline ends. CDR3 length: 14 residues. Germline V CDR1 and CDR2: SGDLS, YYNGEE. CDR3 region: CASSPALGDNTQYF. In nucleotides, the CDR3 is TGTGCCAGCAGCCCCGCATTAGGGGACAATACGCAGTATTTT.

The chain joins TRBV13 to TRBJ2-1; TRBD1 aligns across 8 bases. Looked up from germline, CDR1 is PRHDT and CDR2 is FYEKMQ (reference sequence). The V gene end was trimmed by 5 bases and the J gene end by 12 bases; junction bases not matched to a gene: 15. The CDR3 length is 15 residues. CDR3 sequence: CASSSGQGPYVGQFF. The DNA of the CDR3 is TGTGCCAGCAGCAGCGGACAGGGCCCTTACGTGGGGCAGTTCTTC.

This clone was seen a handful of times. The chain couples TRBV29-1 to TRBJ1-1; D remains ambiguous. Germline V gene data show CDR1 as SQVTM and CDR2 as ANQGSEA. The CDR3 has 13 amino acids. V lost 4 bases to trimming and J lost 3 bases, with 12 bases between them. CDR3 coding DNA: TGCAGCGTTGGTGACTCTGTCGACACTGAAGCTTTCTTT. It is translated as CSVGDSVDTEAFF.

This clone was recorded only once. The chain has TRBV19 and TRBJ2-1; D is uncertain. The V end was cut by 6 bases, the J end by 4 bases, with 10 bases between. The CDR3 loop spans 13 amino acids. Per germline, CDR1 LNHDA and CDR2 SQIVND (reference sequence). Written as DNA, the CDR3 is TGTGCCAGTAGCCCTGGAATATACAATGAGCAGTTCTTC. This codes for CASSPGIYNEQFF.

This clone was found once. The chain combines TRBV5-4 with TRBJ2-5, with a tentative D call TRBD2 (6 bases). Trimming left V 4 bases short and J 1 base short, with 11 bases between. Germline-derived CDR1 and CDR2 are SGHNT and YYREEE (reference sequence). CDR3 length: 14 residues. CDR3: CASSPIAAQETQYF. CDR3 DNA sequence: TGTGCCAGCAGCCCAATAGCGGCCCAAGAGACCCAGTACTTC.

This chain uses TRBV11-2 with TRBJ2-5, with unresolved D. The germline V and J ends were trimmed by 3 bases and 3 bases, with 14 bases remaining between them. The germline CDR1 and CDR2 sequences are SGHAT and FQNNGV. The CDR3 loop spans 15 amino acids. DNA for the CDR3: TGTGCCAGCAGCTTCCCAGGCATCAACGAAGAGACCCAGTACTTC. Its translation: CASSFPGINEETQYF.

V and J are TRBV5-6 and TRBJ1-1, with D maybe TRBD1 (6 bases). Germline V lookup: CDR1 SGHDT, CDR2 YYEEEE. There are 13 residues in the CDR3. Trimming removed 2 bases at V and 6 bases at J, with 11 bases between. Here the CDR3 reads CASSLQGRAEAFF. The CDR3 nucleotides are TGTGCCAGCAGCTTACAGGGTCGGGCTGAAGCTTTCTTT.

The rearrangement joins TRBV30 to TRBJ2-5, with a weak D call TRBD2 (6 bases). The J call could be wrong; TRBJ2-7 is a better fit for the DNA end. Germline assignment: CDR1 GTSNPN and CDR2 SVGIG (reference sequence). This CDR3 region has 12 residues. The CDR3: CAWSWGETEQYF. CDR3 sequence (DNA): TGTGCCTGGAGTTGGGGGGAGACCGAGCAGTACTTC.

The rearrangement joins TRBV5-1 to TRBJ2-7; maybe TRBD1 (6 bases). Germline CDR1 is SGHRS and CDR2 is YFSETQ. The V and J ends lost 0 bases and 3 bases respectively, with 10 bases between them. The CDR3 totals 14 residues. The chain's CDR3 is CASSLEGVHYEQYF. CDR3 in DNA: TGCGCCAGCAGCTTGGAGGGGGTCCACTACGAGCAGTACTTC.

This clone has just one count. J is TRBJ2-7 and V is TRBV4-1, with D perhaps matching TRBD2 (5 bases). CDR3 length: 13 amino acids. V shed 0 bases and J shed 6 bases, with 9 bases lying between them. The V gene's germline CDR1 is MGHRA and CDR2 YSYEKL. The CDR3 loop reads CASSQDSSPEQYF. CDR3 DNA: TGCGCCAGCAGCCAAGATTCTAGCCCCGAGCAGTACTTC.

This clone was counted a few times. The J gene is TRBJ1-2, the V gene TRBV27; no reliable D call. Germline CDR1 and CDR2: MNHEY and SMNVEV (reference sequence). V lost 6 bases and J 3 bases, leaving 14 bases between the germline ends. This CDR3 spans 14 amino acids. The CDR3 region is CASSWTETHYGYTF. CDR3 nucleotides: TGTGCCAGCAGCTGGACGGAGACTCACTATGGCTACACCTTC.